This paragraph reports one T cell receptor (beta chain). The assay was immunoSEQ multiplex PCR, and TCRdb's table has in-frame clones only and misses some. Of about 190,000 clones in the sample, roughly 84% were seen once. Per germline, CDR1 SGHTA and CDR2 FQGTGA. The CDR3 totals 16 residues. V shed 5 bases, J shed 7 bases, and the junction held 13 bases outside the gene matches. The data were taken from a study of blood T cell repertoires in COVID-19. Study-wide background: The United States, Italy and Spain were the sources of the acute and convalescent COVID-19 samples. From T cells, B-cell-depleted T cells, or PBMCs came the material, which was cDNA or gDNA.

The sequence derives from a woman in her 30s who had recovered from COVID-19. The sample was PBMCs or T cells enriched from blood (not recorded which). The J gene is TRBJ2-1, the V gene TRBV7-3; 8 nucleotides line up with TRBD2. The CDR3 coding sequence is TGTGCCAGCAGCCCAACAAGCGGGAGTCTTTCTAATGAGCAGTTCTTC. Amino acid sequence: CASSPTSGSLSNEQFF.